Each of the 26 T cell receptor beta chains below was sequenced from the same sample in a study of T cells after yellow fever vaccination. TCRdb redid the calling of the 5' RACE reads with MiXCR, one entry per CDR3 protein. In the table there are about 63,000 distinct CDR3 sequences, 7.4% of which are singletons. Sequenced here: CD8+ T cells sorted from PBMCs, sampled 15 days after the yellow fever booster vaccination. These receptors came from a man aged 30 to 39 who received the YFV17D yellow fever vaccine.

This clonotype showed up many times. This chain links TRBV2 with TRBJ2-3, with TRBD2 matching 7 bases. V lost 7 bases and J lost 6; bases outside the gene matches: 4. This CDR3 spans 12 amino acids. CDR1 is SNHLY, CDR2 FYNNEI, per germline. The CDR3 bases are TGTGCCAGCATCAAGGGAGGGGATACGCAGTATTTT. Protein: CASIKGGDTQYF.

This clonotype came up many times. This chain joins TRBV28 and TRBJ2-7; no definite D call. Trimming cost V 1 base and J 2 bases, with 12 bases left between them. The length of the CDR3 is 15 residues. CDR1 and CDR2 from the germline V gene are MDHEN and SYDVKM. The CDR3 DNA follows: TGTGCCAGCAGTTTATTTAGTCAGGCAACCTACGAGCAGTACTTC. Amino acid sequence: CASSLFSQATYEQYF.

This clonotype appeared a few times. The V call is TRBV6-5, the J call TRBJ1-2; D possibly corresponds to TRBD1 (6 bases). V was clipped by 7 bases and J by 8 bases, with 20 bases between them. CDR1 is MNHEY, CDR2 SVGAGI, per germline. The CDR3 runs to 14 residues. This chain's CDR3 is CASTPQGGAGGYTF. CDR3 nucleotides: TGTGCCAGCACCCCTCAAGGGGGGGCTGGAGGCTACACCTTC.

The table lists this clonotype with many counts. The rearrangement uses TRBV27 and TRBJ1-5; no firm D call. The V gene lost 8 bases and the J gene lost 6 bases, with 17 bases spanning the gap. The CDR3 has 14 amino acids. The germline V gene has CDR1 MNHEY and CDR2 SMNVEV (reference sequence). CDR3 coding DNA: TGTGCCAGCGCTCGGAGCGGAAGTAGTCAGCCCCAGCATTTT. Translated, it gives CASARSGSSQPQHF.

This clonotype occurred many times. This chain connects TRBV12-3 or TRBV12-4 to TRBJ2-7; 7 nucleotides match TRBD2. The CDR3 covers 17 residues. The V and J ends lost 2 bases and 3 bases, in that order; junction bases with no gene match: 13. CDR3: CASSLLGLTPSGYEQYF. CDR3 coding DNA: TGTGCCAGCAGTTTATTGGGACTAACCCCGTCTGGCTACGAGCAGTACTTC.

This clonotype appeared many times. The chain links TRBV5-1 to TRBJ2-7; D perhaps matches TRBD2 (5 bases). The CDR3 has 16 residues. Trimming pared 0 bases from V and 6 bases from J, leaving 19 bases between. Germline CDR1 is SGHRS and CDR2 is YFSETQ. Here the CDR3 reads CASSLDGRTTKGEQYF. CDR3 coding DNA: TGCGCCAGCAGCTTGGATGGCAGGACGACTAAAGGCGAGCAGTACTTC.

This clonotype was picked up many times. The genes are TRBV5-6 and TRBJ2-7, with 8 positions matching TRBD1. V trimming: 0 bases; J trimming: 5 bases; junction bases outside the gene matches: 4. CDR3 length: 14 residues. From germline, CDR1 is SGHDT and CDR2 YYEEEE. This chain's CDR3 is CASSLGTGSDEQYF. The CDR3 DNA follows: TGTGCCAGCAGCTTGGGGACAGGGTCGGACGAGCAGTACTTC.

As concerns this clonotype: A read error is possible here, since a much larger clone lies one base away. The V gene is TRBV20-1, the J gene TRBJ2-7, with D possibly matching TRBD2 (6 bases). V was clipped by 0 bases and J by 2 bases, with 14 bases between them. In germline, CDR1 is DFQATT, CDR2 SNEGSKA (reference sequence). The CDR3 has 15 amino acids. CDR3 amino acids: CSARDLSAGPYEQYF. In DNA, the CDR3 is TGCAGTGCTAGAGATCTCTCCGCGGGGCCCTACGAGCAGTACTTC.

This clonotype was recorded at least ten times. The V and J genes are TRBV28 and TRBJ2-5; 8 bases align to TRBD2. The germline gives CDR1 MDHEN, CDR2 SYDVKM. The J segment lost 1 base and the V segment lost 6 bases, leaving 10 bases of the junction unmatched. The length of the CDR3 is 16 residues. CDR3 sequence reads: CASSELAGGFQETQYF. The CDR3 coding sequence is TGTGCCAGCAGCGAATTGGCGGGAGGTTTCCAAGAGACCCAGTACTTC.

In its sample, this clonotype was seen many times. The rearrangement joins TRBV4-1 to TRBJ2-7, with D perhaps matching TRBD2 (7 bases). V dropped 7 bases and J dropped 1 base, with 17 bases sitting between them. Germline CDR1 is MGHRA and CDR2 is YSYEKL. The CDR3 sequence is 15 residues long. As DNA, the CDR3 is TGCGCCAGCACCAAGGGGGGGGCGGGATCCTACGAGCAGTACTTC. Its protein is CASTKGGAGSYEQYF.

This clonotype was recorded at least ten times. This CDR3 reads CASKRHGNTEAFF. The CDR3 DNA is TGTGCTTCAAAACGTCACGGTAACACTGAAGCTTTCTTT. The rearrangement joins TRBV19 to TRBJ1-1; D unresolved. The CDR3 sequence is 13 residues long. Germline loops: CDR1 LNHDA, CDR2 SQIVND (reference sequence).

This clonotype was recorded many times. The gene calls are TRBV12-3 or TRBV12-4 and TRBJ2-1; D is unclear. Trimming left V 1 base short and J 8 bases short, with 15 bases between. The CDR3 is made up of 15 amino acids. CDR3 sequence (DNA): TGTGCCAGCAGTTTAGGGGGTAGTTCAGGCGATGAGCAGTTCTTC. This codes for CASSLGGSSGDEQFF.

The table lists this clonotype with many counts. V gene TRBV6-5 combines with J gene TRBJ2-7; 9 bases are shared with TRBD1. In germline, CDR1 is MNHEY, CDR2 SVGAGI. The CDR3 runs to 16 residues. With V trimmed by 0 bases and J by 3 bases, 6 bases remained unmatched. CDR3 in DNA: TGTGCCAGCAGTTACTCGACCGGGACAGGGATCTACGAGCAGTACTTC. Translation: CASSYSTGTGIYEQYF.

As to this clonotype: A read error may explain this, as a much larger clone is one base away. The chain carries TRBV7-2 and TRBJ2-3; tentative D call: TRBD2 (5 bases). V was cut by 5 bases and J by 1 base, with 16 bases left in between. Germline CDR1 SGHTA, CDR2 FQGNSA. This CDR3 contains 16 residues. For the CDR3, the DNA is TGTGCCAGCAGCAAACACGGGGATATCGGCACAGATACGCAGTATTTT. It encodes CASSKHGDIGTDTQYF.

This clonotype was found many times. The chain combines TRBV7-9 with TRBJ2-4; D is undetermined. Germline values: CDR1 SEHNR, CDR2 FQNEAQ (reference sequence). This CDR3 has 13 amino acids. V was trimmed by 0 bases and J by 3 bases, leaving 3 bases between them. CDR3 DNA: TGTGCCAGCAGCTTAGCAGGCAAAAACATTCAGTACTTC. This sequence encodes CASSLAGKNIQYF.

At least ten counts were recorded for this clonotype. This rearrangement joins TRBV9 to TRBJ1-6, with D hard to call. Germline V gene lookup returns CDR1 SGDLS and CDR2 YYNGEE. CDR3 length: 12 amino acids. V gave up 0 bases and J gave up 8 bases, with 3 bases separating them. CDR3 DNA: TGTGCCAGCAGCGTAGGCGATTCACCCCTCCACTTT. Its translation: CASSVGDSPLHF.

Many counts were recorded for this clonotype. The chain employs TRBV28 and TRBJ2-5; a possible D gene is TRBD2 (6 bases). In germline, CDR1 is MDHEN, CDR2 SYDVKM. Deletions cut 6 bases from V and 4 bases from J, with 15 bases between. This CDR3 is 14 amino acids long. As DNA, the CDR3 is TGTGCCAGCAGGACAAACGGACTATCAGAGACCCAGTACTTC. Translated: CASRTNGLSETQYF.

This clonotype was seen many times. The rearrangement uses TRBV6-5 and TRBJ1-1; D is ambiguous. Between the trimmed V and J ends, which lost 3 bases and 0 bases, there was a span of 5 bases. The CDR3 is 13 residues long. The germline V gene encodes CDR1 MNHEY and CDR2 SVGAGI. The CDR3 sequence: CASSYHVNTEAFF. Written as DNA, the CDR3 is TGTGCCAGCAGTTATCACGTGAACACTGAAGCTTTCTTT.

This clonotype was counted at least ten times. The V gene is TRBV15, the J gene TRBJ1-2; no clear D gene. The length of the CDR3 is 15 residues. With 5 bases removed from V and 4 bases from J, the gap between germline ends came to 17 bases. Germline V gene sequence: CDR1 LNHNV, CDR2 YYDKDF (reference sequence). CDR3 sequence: CATSGSDGVLYGYTF. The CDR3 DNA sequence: TGTGCCACCAGCGGATCGGACGGAGTTCTCTATGGCTACACCTTC.

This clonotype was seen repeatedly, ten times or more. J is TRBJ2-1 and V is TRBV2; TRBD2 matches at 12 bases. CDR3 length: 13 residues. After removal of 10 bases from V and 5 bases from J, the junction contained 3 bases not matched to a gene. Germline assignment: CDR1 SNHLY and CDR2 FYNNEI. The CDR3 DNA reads TGTGCCAACGGACTAGCGGGACACAATGAGCAGTTCTTC. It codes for CANGLAGHNEQFF.

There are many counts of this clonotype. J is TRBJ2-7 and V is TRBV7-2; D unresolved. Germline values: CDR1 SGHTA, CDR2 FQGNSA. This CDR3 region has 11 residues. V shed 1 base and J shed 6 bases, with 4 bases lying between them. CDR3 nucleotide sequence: TGTGCCAGCAGCTTAGGTCGCGAGCAGTACTTC. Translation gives CASSLGREQYF. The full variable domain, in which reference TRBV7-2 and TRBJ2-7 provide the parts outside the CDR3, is GAGVSQSPSNKVTEKGKDVELRCDPISGHTALYWYRQSLGQGLEFLIYFQGNSAPDKSGLPSDRFSAERTGGSVSTLTIQRTQQEDSAVYLCASSLGREQYFGPGTRLTVT.

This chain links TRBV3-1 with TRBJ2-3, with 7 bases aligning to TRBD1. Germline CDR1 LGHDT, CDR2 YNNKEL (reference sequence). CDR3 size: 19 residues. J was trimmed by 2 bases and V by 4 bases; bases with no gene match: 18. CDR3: CASSLKIDGQALSTDTQYF. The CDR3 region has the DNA TGTGCCAGCAGCCTAAAAATTGATGGACAGGCGCTCTCCACAGATACGCAGTATTTT.

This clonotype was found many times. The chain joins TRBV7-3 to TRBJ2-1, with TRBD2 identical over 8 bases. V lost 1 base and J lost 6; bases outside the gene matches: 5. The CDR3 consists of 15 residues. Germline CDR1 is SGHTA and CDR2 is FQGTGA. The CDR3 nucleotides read TGTGCCAGCAGCTTAATGCCAGCGGGGGCCAATGAGCAGTTCTTC. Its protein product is CASSLMPAGANEQFF.

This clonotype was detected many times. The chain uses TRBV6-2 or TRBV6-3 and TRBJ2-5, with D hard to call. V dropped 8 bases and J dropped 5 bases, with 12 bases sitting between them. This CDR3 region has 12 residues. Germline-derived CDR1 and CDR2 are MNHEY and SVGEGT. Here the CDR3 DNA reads TGTGCCAGCGGCCGGAGTAGGGAGACCCAGTACTTC. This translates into CASGRSRETQYF.

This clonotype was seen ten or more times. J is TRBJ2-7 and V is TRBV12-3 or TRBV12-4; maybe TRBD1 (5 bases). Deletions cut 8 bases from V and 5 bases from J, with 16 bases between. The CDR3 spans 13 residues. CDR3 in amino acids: CASRPGNGNEQYF. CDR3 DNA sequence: TGTGCCAGCCGCCCAGGGAACGGTAACGAGCAGTACTTC.

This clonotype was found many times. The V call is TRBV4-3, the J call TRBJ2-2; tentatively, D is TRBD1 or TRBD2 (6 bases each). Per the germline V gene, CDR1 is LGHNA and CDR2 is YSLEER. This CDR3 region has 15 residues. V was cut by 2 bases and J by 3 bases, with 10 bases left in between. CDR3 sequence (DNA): TGCGCCAGCAGCCAATGGGGGGCGCACACCGGGGAGCTGTTTTTT. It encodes CASSQWGAHTGELFF.